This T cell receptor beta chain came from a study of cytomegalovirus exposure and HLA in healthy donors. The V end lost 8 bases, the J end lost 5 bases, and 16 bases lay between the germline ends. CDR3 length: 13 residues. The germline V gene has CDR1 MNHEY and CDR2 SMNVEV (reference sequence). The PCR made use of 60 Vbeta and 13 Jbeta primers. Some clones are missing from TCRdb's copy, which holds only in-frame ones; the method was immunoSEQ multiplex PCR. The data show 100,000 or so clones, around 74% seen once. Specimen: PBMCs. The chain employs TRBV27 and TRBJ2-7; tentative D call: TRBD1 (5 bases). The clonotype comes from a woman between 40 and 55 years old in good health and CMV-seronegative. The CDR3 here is CASSGLGVNEQYF. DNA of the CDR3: TGTGCCAGCTCAGGGCTAGGAGTTAACGAGCAGTACTTC.